This TCR beta chain was identified during a study of molecular identifiers for immune sequencing clone quantification (dated by TCRdb to the late 2010s). About the study as a whole: For a replicate experiment, RNA from around 20,000 or 99,000 naive CD8 T cells was divided into five aliquots, of which four were sequenced. The study was a methods study using CD8 T cells to benchmark molecular-identifier clustering-based TCR repertoire sequencing (MIDCIRS) and TCR RNA copy counting.

On this clonotype itself: Its antigen specificity is not known. There are no base qualities to consult, and no much larger clone falls within one base.

CDR3 length: 15 amino acids, cysteine to phenylalanine. The kept DNA is CDR3 alone, 45 bases in frame from the first base. The trim is 2 bases for V and 6 bases for J, with a gap of 14 bases between the germline ends. Per the germline V gene, MNHEY is the CDR1 and SVGEGT is the CDR2. Libraries of naive CD8 T cells were built from around 18,000 to 910,000 sorted cells, with 10%, 30% or 50% of the purified RNA used. Naive CD8 T cells, defined as CD8+CD4-CCR7+CD45RA+, were FACS-sorted into RLT Plus buffer on a BD FACSAria II. Detection sensitivity was tested by spiking Jurkat RNA equal to about eleven TCR copies' worth into samples containing about 20,000-1,100,000 naive CD8 T cells. Enrichment of CD8 T cells was done with RosetteSep CD8+ T Cell Enrichment Cocktail plus Ficoll-Paque, and ACK red cell lysis came afterward. What the research found in general, with its limitations: About 3 recovered TCR RNA copies per cell were obtained by modeling, versus roughly 9.1 by digital PCR, implying a capture efficiency of about 30%. Identical TCR molecules sharing a barcode could cause highly expanded clone sizes to be underestimated. In CMV-specific effector cells, clones with more than 20 RNA copies accounted for over 99% of molecules, whereas in naive cells such clones accounted for under 1%. Spiked-in Jurkat TCR RNA equivalent to a single cell was reported to be detectable even among more than 900,000 naive CD8 T cells. When barcode sub-clustering was left out, chimeric consensus sequences inflated TCR diversity, with chimeras reaching as high as 47%. Naive libraries contained spiked-in Jurkat TCR RNA (10 copies' worth), which is not part of the donor repertoire.

The library was produced with PCR. The listed sequencing device is Illumina HiSeq 4000. Bulk TCR libraries were prepared as previously described, using TCR primers listed in Table S5. The Qiagen AllPrep DNA/RNA kit was used to purify total RNA. Before analysis, reads from multiple sequencing runs of the same library were pooled. Per the source publication's procedure: Only reads with exact TCR constant sequence were kept, trimmed to 150 nt, and grouped by their 12-nt molecular barcodes. Reads within each barcode group were sub-clustered using a 15% Levenshtein threshold, and quality-weighted consensus sequences were constructed for each RNA molecule. Non-functional sequences were excluded, and lower-count sequences lying one edit away from another sequence were also excluded. Based on fitting two negative binomial distributions, any barcode sub-cluster with under 20% of the maximum read count was discarded. TCRdb trimmed public reads at Q25 via fastp, called clones via MiXCR and kept in-frame beta chains. For every CDR3 protein sequence, its rows merge into one entry that carries the most common genes and DNA. TCRdb's processing, not the authors' own work, is the source of the V and J calls. The sample contains tens of thousands of distinct CDR3 sequences, roughly a fifth of them found a single time. Around 1.1% of the sample is taken by the ten largest.

The clonotype comes from a human donor in good health. Some libraries in this study had Jurkat cell RNA spiked in. This chain is built from TRBV6-2 or TRBV6-3 and TRBJ2-1, and the D gene may be TRBD1, 7 bases matching. The specimen was naive CD8+ T cells from blood, with Jurkat cell RNA spiked in. What this sample's cell subset or site label stands for: FACS-sorted CD8+CD4-CCR7+CD45RA+ naive T cells. The base sequence is TGTGCCAGCAGTTACAGCCAGGGGGGTTGCAATGAGCAGTTCTTC. Translated, it gives CASSYSQGGCNEQFF.